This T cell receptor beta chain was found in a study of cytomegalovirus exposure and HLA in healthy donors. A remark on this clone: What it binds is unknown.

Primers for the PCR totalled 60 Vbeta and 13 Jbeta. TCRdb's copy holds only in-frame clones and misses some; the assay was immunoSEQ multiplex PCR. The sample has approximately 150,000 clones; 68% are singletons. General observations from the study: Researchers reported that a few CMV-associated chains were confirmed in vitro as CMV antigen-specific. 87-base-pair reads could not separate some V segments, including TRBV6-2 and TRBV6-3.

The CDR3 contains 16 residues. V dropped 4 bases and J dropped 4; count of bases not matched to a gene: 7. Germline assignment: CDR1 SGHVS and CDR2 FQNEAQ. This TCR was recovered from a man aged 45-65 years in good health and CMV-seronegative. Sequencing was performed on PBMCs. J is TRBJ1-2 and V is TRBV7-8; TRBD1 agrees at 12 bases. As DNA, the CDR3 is TGTGCCAGCAGCTCCGGGACAGGGGGCCTAATCTATGGCTACACCTTC. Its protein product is CASSSGTGGLIYGYTF.